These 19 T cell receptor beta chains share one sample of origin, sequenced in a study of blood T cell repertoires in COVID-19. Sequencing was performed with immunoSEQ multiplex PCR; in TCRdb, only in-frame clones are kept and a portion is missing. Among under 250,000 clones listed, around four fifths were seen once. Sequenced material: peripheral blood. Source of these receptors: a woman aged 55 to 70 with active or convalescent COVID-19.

The DNA of the CDR3 is TGTGCCAGCAGCCCTCTCCGGGATCGGGGGGATATGGAGACCCAGTACTTC. Its translation: CASSPLRDRGDMETQYF. The rearrangement uses TRBV27 and TRBJ2-5, with 7 nucleotides matching TRBD2. The CDR3 runs to 17 residues. The V segment lost 6 bases and the J segment 5 bases; nucleotides outside the gene matches: 18. CDR1 is MNHEY and CDR2 is SMNVEV in the germline V gene (reference sequence).

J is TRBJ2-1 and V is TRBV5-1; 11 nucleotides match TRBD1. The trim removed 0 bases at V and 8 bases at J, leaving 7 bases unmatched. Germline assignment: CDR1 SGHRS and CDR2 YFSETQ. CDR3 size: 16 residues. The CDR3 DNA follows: TGCGCCAGCAGCTTGGATGGGACAGGGGGATTCGATGAGCAGTTCTTC. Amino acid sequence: CASSLDGTGGFDEQFF.

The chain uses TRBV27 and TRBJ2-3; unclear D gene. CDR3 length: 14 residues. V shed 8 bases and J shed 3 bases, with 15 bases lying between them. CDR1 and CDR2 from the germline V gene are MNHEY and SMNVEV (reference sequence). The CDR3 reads CASGKKLVTDTQYF. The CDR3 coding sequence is TGTGCCAGCGGAAAAAAGCTAGTAACAGATACGCAGTATTTT.

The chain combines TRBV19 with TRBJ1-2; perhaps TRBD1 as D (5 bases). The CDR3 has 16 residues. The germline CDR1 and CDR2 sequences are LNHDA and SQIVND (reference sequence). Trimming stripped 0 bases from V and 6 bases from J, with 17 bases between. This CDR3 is CASSIETFSGSNGYTF. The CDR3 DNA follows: TGTGCCAGTAGTATAGAGACATTTTCAGGGTCTAATGGCTACACCTTC.

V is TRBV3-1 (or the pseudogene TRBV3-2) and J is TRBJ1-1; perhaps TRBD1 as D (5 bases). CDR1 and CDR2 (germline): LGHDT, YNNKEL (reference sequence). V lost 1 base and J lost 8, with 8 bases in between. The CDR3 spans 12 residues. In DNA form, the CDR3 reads TGTGCCAGCAGCCAAGCAGGGATCGAAGCTTTCTTT. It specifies CASSQAGIEAFF.

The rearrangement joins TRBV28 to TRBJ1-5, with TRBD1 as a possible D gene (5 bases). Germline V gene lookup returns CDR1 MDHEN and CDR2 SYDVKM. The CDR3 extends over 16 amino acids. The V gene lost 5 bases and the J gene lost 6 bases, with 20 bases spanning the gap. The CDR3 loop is CASSLPGLGRGQPQHF. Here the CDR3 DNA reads TGTGCCAGCAGTCTACCGGGACTTGGACGGGGTCAGCCCCAGCATTTT.

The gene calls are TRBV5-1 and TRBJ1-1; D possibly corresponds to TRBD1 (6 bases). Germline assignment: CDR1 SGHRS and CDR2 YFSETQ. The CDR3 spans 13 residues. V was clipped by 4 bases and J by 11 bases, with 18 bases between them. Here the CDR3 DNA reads TGCGCCAGCAGCGAGTACAGGGCCGGGGTTGCTTTCTTT. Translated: CASSEYRAGVAFF.

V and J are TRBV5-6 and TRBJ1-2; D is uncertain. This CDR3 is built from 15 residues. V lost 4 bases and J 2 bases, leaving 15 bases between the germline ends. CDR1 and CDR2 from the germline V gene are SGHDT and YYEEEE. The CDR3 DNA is TGTGCCAGCAGCGTGAGTCTTGAGGCGAACTATGGCTACACCTTC. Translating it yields CASSVSLEANYGYTF.

The CDR3 sequence is CASIPSGGAGETQYF. The CDR3 region has the DNA TGTGCCAGCATACCTAGCGGGGGGGCCGGAGAGACCCAGTACTTC. This sequence joins TRBV5-4 and TRBJ2-5; TRBD2 aligns across 12 bases. V lost 6 bases, J lost 4 bases, and 7 bases stayed unmatched. This CDR3 is 15 amino acids long. CDR1 and CDR2 (germline): SGHNT, YYREEE (reference sequence). Drawing the rest from reference TRBV5-4 and TRBJ2-5, the complete variable domain is ETGVTQSPTHLIKTRGQQVTLRCSSQSGHNTVSWYQQALGQGPQFIFQYYREEENGRGNFPPRFSGLQFPNYSSELNVNALELDDSALYLCASIPSGGAGETQYFGPGTRLLVL.

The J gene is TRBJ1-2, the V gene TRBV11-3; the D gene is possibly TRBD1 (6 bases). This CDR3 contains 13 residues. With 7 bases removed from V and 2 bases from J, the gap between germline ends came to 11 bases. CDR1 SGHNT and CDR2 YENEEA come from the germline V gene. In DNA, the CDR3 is TGTGCCAGCACAAAGACAGGAAACTATGGCTACACCTTC. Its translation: CASTKTGNYGYTF.

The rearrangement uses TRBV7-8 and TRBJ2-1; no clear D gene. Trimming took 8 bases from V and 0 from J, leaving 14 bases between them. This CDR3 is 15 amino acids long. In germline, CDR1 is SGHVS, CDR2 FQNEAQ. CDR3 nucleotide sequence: TGTGCCAGCGCCCTAGACCCCGGCTCCTACAATGAGCAGTTCTTC. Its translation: CASALDPGSYNEQFF.

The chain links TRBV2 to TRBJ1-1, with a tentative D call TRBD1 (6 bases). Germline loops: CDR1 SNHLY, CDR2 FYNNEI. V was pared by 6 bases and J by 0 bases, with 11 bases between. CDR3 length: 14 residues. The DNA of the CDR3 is TGTGCCAGCAGCGCACGGACAGTGAACACTGAAGCTTTCTTT. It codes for CASSARTVNTEAFF.

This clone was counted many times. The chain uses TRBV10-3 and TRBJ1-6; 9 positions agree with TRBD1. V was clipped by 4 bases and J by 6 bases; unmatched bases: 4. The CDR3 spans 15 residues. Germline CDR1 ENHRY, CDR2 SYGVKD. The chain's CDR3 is CAISALDRGNSPLHF. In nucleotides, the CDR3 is TGTGCCATCAGTGCCTTGGACAGGGGTAATTCACCCCTCCACTTT.

The CDR3 nucleotides read TGTGCCAGCAGTTACCTATCCTCTGGAAACACCATATATTTT. It translates to CASSYLSSGNTIYF. The chain recombines TRBV6-2 or TRBV6-3 with TRBJ1-3, with D hard to call. V was cut by 2 bases and J by 0 bases, with 5 bases left in between. Germline CDR1 MNHEY, CDR2 SVGEGT. The CDR3 length is 14 residues.

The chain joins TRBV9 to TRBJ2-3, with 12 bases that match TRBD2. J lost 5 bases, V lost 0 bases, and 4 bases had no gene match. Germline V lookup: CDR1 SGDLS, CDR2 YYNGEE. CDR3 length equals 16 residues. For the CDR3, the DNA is TGTGCCAGCAGCGTAGGACTAGCGGGAGTGGGAGATACGCAGTATTTT. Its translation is CASSVGLAGVGDTQYF.

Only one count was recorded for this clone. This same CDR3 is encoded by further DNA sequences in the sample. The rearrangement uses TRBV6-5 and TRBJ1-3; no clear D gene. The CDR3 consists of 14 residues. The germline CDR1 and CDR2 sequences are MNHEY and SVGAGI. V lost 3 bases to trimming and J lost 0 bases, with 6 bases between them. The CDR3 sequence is CASSYGDSGNTIYF. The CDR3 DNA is TGTGCCAGCAGTTATGGAGACTCTGGAAACACCATATATTTT.

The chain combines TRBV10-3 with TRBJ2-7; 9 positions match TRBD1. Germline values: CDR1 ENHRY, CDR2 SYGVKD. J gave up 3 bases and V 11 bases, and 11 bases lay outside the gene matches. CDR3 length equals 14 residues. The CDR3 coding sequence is TGTGCCGGGGGAGGGGACAGGGCTTTCTACGAGCAGTACTTC. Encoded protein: CAGGGDRAFYEQYF.

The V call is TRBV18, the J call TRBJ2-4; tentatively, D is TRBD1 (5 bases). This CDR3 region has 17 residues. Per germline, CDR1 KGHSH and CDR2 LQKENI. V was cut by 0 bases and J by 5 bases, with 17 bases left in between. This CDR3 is CASSPPFEGARENIQYF. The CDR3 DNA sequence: TGTGCCAGCTCACCACCGTTTGAAGGGGCCCGCGAAAACATTCAGTACTTC.

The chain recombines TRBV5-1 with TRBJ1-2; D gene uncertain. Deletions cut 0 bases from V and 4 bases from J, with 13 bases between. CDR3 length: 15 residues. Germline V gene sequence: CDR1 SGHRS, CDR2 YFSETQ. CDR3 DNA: TGCGCCAGCAGCTTGGATTACGGAGTCGGCTATGGCTACACCTTC. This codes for CASSLDYGVGYGYTF.